This TCR beta chain was sequenced during a study of T cells after posttransplantation cyclophosphamide. Trimming took 3 bases from V and 2 from J, leaving 14 bases between them. Germline V lookup: CDR1 SGDLS, CDR2 YYNGEE. CDR3 length equals 15 residues. In this sample, this clone turned up many times. Its target is not known. Assay: immunoSEQ multiplex PCR; the TCRdb copy retains only in-frame clones and omits some. The repertoire shows around 35,000 clones, none seen only once; the top ten take over 5.5%. Notes on the study in general: Later post-transplant blood repertoires were often dominated by donor CD8+ memory clones.

The chain employs TRBV9 and TRBJ2-5; a possible D gene is TRBD1 (5 bases). This TCR derives from a man aged 30-40 years in good health and a related stem cell transplant donor. Sequenced input: PBMCs. The CDR3 loop is CASSAWGNPQETQYF. Here the CDR3 DNA reads TGTGCCAGCAGCGCCTGGGGCAACCCTCAAGAGACCCAGTACTTC.